This entry describes one T cell receptor beta chain. Its antigen is unidentified. This entry belongs to a study of cytomegalovirus exposure and HLA in healthy donors. PCR employed 60 Vbeta and 13 Jbeta primers. The data were produced by immunoSEQ multiplex PCR, yet TCRdb's version contains in-frame clones alone and is incomplete. This table holds approximately 210,000 clones, around 87% found once. Broader study findings: As was reported, the classifier diagnosed cytomegalovirus status with high specificity and sensitivity.

Germline V gene data show CDR1 as MNHNY and CDR2 as SVGAGI (reference sequence). Losses at the gene ends were 7 bases for V and 5 bases for J; bases not matched to a gene: 13. The CDR3 consists of 15 residues. The receptor comes from a woman between 18 and 30 years old in good health and CMV-seronegative. The chain uses TRBV6-6 and TRBJ1-1; 7 bases are shared with TRBD1. What was sequenced was PBMCs. The CDR3 spells CASTKGGQSLTEAFF. In DNA, the CDR3 is TGTGCCAGCACAAAAGGGGGACAGTCCTTAACTGAAGCTTTCTTT.